Sequencing of this TCR beta chain was carried out in a study of Graves' ophthalmopathy and Graves' hyperthyroidism. Study-level findings and limits: Ophthalmopathy progression was predicted with 70.59% sensitivity and 72% to 75% specificity. Ophthalmopathy versus stable hyperthyroidism: 13-signature model gave around 85% sensitivity, roughly 81% specificity.

In this sample, this clonotype turned up a few times. Its antigen is not identified. Exclusion applied to patients with other autoimmune diseases, uncontrolled infections, pregnancy or lactation. Clinicians made diagnoses from clinical symptoms, serum thyroxine, TRAb, thyroid ultrasound and orbital computed tomography. RNA served as the template for amplifying TCR beta CDR3 regions. HTBI primers served in a first-round RT-PCR, which a second-round multiplex PCR followed. TCRdb called the multiplex PCR reads again in MiXCR, with one record for every CDR3 protein. The sample lists 1 million to 1.3 million distinct CDR3 sequences, about 35% occurring once. The TCR sequence derives from an adult man with Graves' hyperthyroidism. Sequencing was carried out using peripheral blood or thyroid tissue (not recorded which).

CDR3 coding DNA: TGTGCCAGCAGCCAGGAGCTCCACGAGCAGTACTTC. This encodes CASSQELHEQYF. The V call is TRBV3-1, the J call TRBJ2-7; no definite D call. This CDR3 is 12 amino acids long. Deletions cut 3 bases from V and 5 bases from J, with 8 bases between. Germline CDR1 reads LGHDT; CDR2 reads YNNKEL (reference sequence).